This T cell receptor beta chain is drawn from a study of cytomegalovirus exposure and HLA in healthy donors. Points from the study as a whole: Using the classifier, cytomegalovirus status was reportedly diagnosed with high specificity and sensitivity. Most TCR sequences proved rare, with some public TCRs found in many donors.

A single count supports this clone. Its antigen remains unknown. Data came from immunoSEQ multiplex PCR; TCRdb stores just in-frame clones and leaves some out. In the table there are fewer than 100,000 clones, 94% of which are singletons. Losses at the gene ends were 6 bases for V and 5 bases for J; bases not matched to a gene: 11. The CDR3 covers 15 residues. Germline CDR1 MNHEY, CDR2 SVGAGI. The receptor was isolated from a woman between 18 and 29 years old in good health and CMV-seronegative. Specimen: PBMCs. The V call is TRBV6-5, the J call TRBJ1-1; 8 bases map to TRBD1. The CDR3 spells CASSTIQGARTEAFF. The CDR3 nucleotides read TGTGCCAGCAGCACCATTCAGGGGGCGCGGACTGAAGCTTTCTTT.